This note documents a single T cell receptor beta chain sequence. Germline V gene lookup returns CDR1 LNHNV and CDR2 YYDKDF (reference sequence). The CDR3 totals 13 residues. The germline V and J ends were trimmed by 0 bases and 6 bases, with 5 bases remaining between them. This sample was included in a study of blood T cell repertoires in COVID-19. About the research overall: Sites in the United States, Italy and Spain provided acute and convalescent COVID-19 samples. In each case, the material was cDNA or gDNA derived from T cells, B-cell-depleted T cells, or PBMCs.

Original data processing: Reference gene primer amplification yielded estimated nucleated cell counts. Measured with immunoSEQ multiplex PCR; TCRdb has only the in-frame clones, and not every one. The D gene and trimming were derived from the DNA, and the V and J assignments and clone size from that table. The sample holds 90,000 to 120,000 clones; around nine tenths are singletons and the top ten take more than 0.9%. The receptor was isolated from a woman in her thirties with acute or convalescent COVID-19. The chain carries TRBV15 and TRBJ2-2, with D hard to call. Sequencing was carried out using peripheral blood. The CDR3 reads CATSRDFAGELFF. The CDR3 coding sequence is TGTGCCACCAGCAGAGATTTCGCCGGGGAGCTGTTTTTT.